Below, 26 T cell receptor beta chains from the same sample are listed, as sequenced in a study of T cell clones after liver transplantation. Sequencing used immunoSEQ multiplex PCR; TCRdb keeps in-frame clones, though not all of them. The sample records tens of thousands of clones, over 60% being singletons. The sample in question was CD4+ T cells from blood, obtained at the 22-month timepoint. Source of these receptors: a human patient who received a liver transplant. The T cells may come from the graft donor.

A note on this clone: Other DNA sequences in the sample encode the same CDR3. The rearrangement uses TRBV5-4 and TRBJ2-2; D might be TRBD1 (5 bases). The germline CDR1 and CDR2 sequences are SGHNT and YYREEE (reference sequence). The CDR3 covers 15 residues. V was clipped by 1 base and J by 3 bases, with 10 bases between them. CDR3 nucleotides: TGTGCCAGCAGCTTGAAACAGGCGGACACCGGGGAGCTGTTTTTT. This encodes CASSLKQADTGELFF.

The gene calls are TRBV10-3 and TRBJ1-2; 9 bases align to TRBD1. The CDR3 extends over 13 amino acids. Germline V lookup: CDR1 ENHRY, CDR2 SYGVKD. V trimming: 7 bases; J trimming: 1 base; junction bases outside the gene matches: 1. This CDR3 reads CAIKGQGNYGYTF. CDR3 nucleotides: TGTGCCATCAAGGGACAGGGTAACTATGGCTACACCTTC.

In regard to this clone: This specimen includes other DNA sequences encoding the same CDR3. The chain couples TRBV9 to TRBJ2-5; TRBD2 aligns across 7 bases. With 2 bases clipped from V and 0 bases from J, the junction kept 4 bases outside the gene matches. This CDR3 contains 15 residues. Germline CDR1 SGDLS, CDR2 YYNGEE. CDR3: CASSVGSGNQETQYF. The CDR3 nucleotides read TGTGCCAGCAGCGTCGGAAGCGGGAACCAAGAGACCCAGTACTTC.

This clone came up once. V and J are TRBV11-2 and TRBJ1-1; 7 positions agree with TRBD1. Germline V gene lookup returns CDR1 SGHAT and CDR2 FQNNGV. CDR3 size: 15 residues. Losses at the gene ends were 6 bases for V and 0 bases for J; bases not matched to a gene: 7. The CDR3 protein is CASSPSGQLNTEAFF. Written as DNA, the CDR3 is TGTGCCAGCAGTCCGTCGGGACAGCTGAACACTGAAGCTTTCTTT.

In nucleotides, the CDR3 is TGTGCCAGCAGCTCGGGACACCCTCGGACTCAAGATACGCAGTATTTT. Translating it yields CASSSGHPRTQDTQYF. J is TRBJ2-3 and V is TRBV7-2; TRBD1 might be the D (6 bases). CDR1 is SGHTA and CDR2 is FQGNSA in the germline V gene. Trimming took 4 bases from V and 5 from J, leaving 19 bases between them. The CDR3 loop spans 16 amino acids.

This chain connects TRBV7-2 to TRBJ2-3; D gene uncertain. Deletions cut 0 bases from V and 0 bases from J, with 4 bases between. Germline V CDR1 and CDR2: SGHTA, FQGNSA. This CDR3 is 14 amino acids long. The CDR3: CASSLAQSTDTQYF. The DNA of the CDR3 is TGTGCCAGCAGCTTAGCGCAGAGCACAGATACGCAGTATTTT.

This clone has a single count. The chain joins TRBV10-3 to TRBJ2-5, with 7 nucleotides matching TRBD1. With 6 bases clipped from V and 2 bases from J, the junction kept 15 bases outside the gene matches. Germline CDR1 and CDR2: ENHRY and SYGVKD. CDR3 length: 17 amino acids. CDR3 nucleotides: TGTGCCATCAGCCGAGCGAGGCGTTCGGGACAGCAAGAGACCCAGTACTTC. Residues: CAISRARRSGQQETQYF.

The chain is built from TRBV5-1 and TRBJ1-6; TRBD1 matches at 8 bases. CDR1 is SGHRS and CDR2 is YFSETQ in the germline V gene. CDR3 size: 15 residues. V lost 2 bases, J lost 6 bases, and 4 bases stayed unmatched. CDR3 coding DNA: TGCGCCAGCAGCTTAGGGACAGGCAGTAATTCACCCCTCCACTTT. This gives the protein CASSLGTGSNSPLHF.

CDR3 DNA: TGTGCCAGTAGTATCCCCCGGGGGGGGAACACCGGGGAGCTGTTTTTT. Amino acids: CASSIPRGGNTGELFF. V gene TRBV19 combines with J gene TRBJ2-2; 8 bases match TRBD2. The length of the CDR3 is 16 residues. V shed 3 bases, J shed 1 base, and the junction held 4 bases outside the gene matches. Germline V gene lookup returns CDR1 LNHDA and CDR2 SQIVND (reference sequence).

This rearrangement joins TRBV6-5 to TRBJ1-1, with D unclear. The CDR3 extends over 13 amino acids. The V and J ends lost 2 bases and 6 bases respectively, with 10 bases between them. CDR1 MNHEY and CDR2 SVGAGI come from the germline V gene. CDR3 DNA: TGTGCCAGCAGTTACCAAAGCGGGTCTGAAGCTTTCTTT. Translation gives CASSYQSGSEAFF.

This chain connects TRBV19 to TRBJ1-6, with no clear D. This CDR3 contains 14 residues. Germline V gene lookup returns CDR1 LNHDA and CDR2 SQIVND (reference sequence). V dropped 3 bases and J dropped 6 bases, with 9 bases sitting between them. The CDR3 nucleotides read TGTGCCAGTAGTATTGGGCAGCTTAATTCACCCCTCCACTTT. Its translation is CASSIGQLNSPLHF.

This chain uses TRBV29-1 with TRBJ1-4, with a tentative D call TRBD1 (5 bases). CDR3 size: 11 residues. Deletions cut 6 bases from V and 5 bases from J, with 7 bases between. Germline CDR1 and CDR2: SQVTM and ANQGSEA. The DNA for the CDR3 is TGCAGCGTGGGGGAAAATGAAAAACTGTTTTTT. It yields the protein CSVGENEKLFF.

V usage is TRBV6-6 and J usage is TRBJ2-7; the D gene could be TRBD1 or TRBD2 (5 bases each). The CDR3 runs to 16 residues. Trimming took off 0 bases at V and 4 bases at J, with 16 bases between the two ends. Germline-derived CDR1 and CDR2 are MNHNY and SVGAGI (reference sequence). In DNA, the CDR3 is TGTGCCAGCAGTTACTCCCGGGACCCCAGAGGATACGAGCAGTACTTC. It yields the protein CASSYSRDPRGYEQYF.

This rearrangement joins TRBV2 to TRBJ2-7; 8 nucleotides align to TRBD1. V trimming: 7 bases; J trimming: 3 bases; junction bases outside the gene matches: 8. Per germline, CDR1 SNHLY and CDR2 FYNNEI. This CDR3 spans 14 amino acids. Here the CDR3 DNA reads TGTGCCAGCACCTCCGGGACAGGCTTCTACGAGCAGTACTTC. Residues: CASTSGTGFYEQYF.

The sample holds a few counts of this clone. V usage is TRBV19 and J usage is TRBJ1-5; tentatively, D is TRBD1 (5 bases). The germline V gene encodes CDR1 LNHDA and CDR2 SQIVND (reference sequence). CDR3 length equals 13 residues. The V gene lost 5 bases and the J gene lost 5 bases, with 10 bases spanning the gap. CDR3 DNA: TGTGCCAGTAGTCCGGGGCTAGATCAGCCCCAGCATTTT. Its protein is CASSPGLDQPQHF.

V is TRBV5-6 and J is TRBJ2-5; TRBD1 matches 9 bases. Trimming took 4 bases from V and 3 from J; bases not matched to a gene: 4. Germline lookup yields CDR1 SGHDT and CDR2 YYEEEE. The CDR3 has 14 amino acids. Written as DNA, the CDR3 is TGTGCCAGCAGCCTGGGGACAGGGAAAGAGACCCAGTACTTC. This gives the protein CASSLGTGKETQYF.

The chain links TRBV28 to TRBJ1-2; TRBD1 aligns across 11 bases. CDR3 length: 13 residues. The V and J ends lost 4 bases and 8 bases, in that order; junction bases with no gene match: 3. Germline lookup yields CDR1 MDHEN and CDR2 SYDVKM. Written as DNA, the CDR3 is TGTGCCAGCAGTTGGACAGGGGGCAAGGGCTACACCTTC. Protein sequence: CASSWTGGKGYTF.

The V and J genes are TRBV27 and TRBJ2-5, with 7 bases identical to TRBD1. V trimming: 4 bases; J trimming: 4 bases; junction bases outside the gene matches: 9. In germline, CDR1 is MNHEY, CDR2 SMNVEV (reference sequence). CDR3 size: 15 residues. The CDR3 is CASSSTGWGLETQYF. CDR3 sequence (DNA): TGTGCCAGCAGTTCGACAGGGTGGGGATTAGAGACCCAGTACTTC.

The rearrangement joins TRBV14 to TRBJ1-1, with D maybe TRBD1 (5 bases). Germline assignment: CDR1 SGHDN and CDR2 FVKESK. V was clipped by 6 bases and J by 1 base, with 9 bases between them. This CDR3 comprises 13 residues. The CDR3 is CASSRQRNTEAFF. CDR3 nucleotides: TGTGCCAGCAGTCGACAGAGGAACACTGAAGCTTTCTTT.

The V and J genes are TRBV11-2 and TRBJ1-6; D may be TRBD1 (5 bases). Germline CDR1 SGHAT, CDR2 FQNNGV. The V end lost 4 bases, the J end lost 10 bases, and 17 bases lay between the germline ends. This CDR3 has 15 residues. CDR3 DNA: TGTGCCAGCAGCTCCCCCCGCAGGGACGAATCACCCCTCCACTTT. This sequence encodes CASSSPRRDESPLHF.

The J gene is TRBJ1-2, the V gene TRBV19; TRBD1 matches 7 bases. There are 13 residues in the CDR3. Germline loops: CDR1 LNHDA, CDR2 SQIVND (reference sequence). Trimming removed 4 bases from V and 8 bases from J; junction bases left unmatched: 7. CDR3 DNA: TGTGCCAGTAGTACAGGCGGACAGGCCGGCTACACCTTC. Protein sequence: CASSTGGQAGYTF.

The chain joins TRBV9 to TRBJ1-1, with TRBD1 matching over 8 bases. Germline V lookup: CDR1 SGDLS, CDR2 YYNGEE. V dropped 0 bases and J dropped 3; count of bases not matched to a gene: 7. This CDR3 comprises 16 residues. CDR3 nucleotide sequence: TGTGCCAGCAGCGTAGGTAGTACAGGGGGGGACACTGAAGCTTTCTTT. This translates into CASSVGSTGGDTEAFF.

The CDR3 DNA reads as TGTGCCAGCAGCTCCCTAGCGGGGGGCACCGGGGAGCTGTTTTTT. Protein sequence: CASSSLAGGTGELFF. The chain uses TRBV5-4 and TRBJ2-2; 11 bases are shared with TRBD2. The germline gives CDR1 SGHNT, CDR2 YYREEE (reference sequence). The trim removed 3 bases at V and 4 bases at J, leaving 2 bases unmatched. This CDR3 is 15 amino acids long.

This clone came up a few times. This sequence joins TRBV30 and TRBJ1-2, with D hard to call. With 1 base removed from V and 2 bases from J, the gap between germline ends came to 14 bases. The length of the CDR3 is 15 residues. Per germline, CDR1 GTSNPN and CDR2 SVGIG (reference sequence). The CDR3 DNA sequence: TGTGCCTGGAGTGCTCCTAGAGATGGGAACTATGGCTACACCTTC. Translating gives CAWSAPRDGNYGYTF.

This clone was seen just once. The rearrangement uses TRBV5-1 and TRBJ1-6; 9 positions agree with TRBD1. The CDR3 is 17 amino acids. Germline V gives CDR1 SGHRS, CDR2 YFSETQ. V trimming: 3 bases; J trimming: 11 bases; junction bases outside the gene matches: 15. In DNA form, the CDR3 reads TGCGCCAGCAGCTCGGCCAGGAACGGGGACAGGGTTGCACCCCTCCACTTT. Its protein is CASSSARNGDRVAPLHF. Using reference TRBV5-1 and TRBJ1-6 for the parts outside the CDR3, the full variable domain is KAGVTQTPRYLIKTRGQQVTLSCSPISGHRSVSWYQQTPGQGLQFLFEYFSETQRNKGNFPGRFSGRQFSNSRSEMNVSTLELGDSALYLCASSSARNGDRVAPLHFGNGTRLTVT.

As DNA, the CDR3 is TGTGCCAGCAGTTTAGCAGGCCCGGGCGAGCAGTACTTC. This encodes CASSLAGPGEQYF. J is TRBJ2-7 and V is TRBV27; D gene uncertain. CDR3 length equals 13 residues. Trimming removed 2 bases at V and 6 bases at J, with 11 bases between. Per the germline V gene, CDR1 is MNHEY and CDR2 is SMNVEV (reference sequence).